This entry features one T cell receptor beta chain sequence. Antigen: not known. The sample is drawn from a study of cytomegalovirus exposure and HLA in healthy donors. The CDR3 covers 14 residues. Germline CDR1 and CDR2: SNHLY and FYNNEI. Trimming cost V 0 bases and J 4 bases, with 7 bases left between them. Study-wide points: A later analysis appeared to link common viral pathogens to several of the most significant clusters. Later on, an analysis showed TCR association rates differing by HLA locus, with DRB1 the most and HLA-C the fewest. One variant, a missense change in DCLRE1C, was linked in a later analysis to TCR beta V- and J-gene trimming. In vitro experiments confirmed that three CMV-associated chains were specific for CMV antigens.

The PCR made use of 60 Vbeta and 13 Jbeta primers. Profiling relied on immunoSEQ multiplex PCR, and the TCRdb table lists in-frame clones only, not all of them. The data include about 110,000 clones; the top ten clones carry under 0.7%. The receptor was isolated from a man aged 45-60 years in good health and CMV-seronegative. Material for sequencing was PBMCs. The chain couples TRBV2 to TRBJ2-1; D is undetermined. CDR3 in amino acids: CASSEASLYNEQFF. The CDR3 bases are TGTGCCAGCAGTGAAGCGAGTCTGTACAATGAGCAGTTCTTC.